This T cell receptor (beta chain) was captured by sequencing in a study of cytotoxic CD8 clonotypes in ibrutinib-treated CLL. About the research overall: Mean values per sample were around 250,000 productive templates and under 100,000 productive rearrangements. Study-level points and caveats: Rare overall, public clonotypes shrank or held steady under therapy. The study sampled sustained-remission and progressing patients at different times.

Concerning this clone: The antigen is undetermined.

Germline V gene lookup returns CDR1 SGDLS and CDR2 YYNGEE. Trimming shortened V by 3 bases and J by 6 bases, and 10 bases separated the two germline ends. This CDR3 has 13 amino acids. Profiled with immunoSEQ multiplex PCR; TCRdb holds only in-frame clones, not every one. In the table there are approximately 11,000 clones, 55% to 65% of which are singletons. The sequences come from PBMCs, collected before ibrutinib treatment. The clonotype was recovered from a human donor with chronic lymphocytic leukemia. The J gene is TRBJ1-3, the V gene TRBV9; tentatively, D is TRBD1 (6 bases). CDR3 DNA: TGTGCCAGCAGCGAGGGACACCCAAACACCATATATTTT. Translated, it gives CASSEGHPNTIYF.